Sequencing of this T cell receptor (beta chain) was carried out in a study of control samples from healthy donors and cancer patients. Clones were read by immunoSEQ multiplex PCR, and TCRdb kept only the in-frame ones, dropping some. The table records roughly 100,000 clones, around 88% of them present only once. The sequencing sample was made of PBMCs. The TCR was taken from a man between 60 and 70 years old with lung cancer.

CDR3: CASRDTDTQYF. In DNA form, the CDR3 reads TGTGCCAGCAGAGACACAGATACGCAGTATTTT. The rearrangement joins TRBV2 to TRBJ2-3, with D unclear. V lost 6 bases, J lost 2 bases, and 3 bases lay in between. Germline V gene data show CDR1 as SNHLY and CDR2 as FYNNEI. This CDR3 spans 11 amino acids. Filled out from reference TRBV2 and TRBJ2-3, the complete variable domain reads EPEVTQTPSHQVTQMGQEVILRCVPISNHLYFYWYRQILGQKVEFLVSFYNNEISEKSEIFDDQFSVERPDGSNFTLKIRSTKLEDSAMYFCASRDTDTQYFGPGTRLTVL.